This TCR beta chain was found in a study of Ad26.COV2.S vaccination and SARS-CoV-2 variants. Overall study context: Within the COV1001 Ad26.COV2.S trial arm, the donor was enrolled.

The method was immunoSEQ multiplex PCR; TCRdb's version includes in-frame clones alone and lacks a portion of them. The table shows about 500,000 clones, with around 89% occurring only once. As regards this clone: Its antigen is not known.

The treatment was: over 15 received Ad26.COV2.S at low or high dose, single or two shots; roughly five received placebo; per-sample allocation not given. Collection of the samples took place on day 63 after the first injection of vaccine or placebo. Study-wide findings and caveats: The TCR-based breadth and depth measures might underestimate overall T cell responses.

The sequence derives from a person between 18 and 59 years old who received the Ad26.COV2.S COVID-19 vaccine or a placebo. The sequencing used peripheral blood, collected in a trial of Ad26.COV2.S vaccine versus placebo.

This CDR3 is CASSYSPSGFYNEQFF. The CDR3 DNA is TGTGCCAGCAGTTACTCGCCTAGCGGGTTTTACAATGAGCAGTTCTTC. J is TRBJ2-1 and V is TRBV6-6; 8 bases are shared with TRBD2. The CDR3 spans 16 residues. Trimming removed 0 bases from V and 4 bases from J; junction bases left unmatched: 5. The germline CDR1 and CDR2 sequences are MNHNY and SVGAGI (reference sequence).